The subject of this entry is one TCR beta chain. 5'RACE primed from the constant segment yielded TCR alpha and TCR beta cDNA libraries bearing sample barcodes and UMIs. Each CDR3 protein gets one entry after TCRdb re-called the 5' RACE reads with MiXCR. Of about 88,000 distinct CDR3 sequences in the sample, more than 20% were seen once. Germline CDR1 and CDR2: SQVTM and ANQGSEA. Trimming took 4 bases from V and 8 from J; bases not matched to a gene: 1. The CDR3 extends over 13 amino acids. The data were obtained in a study of T-cell memory formation after mild COVID-19. At the level of the study: The TCR clusters were mostly specific to one donor.

The receptor was isolated from a man younger than 35 who had mild COVID-19 (a few samples of this study predate the infection). Cell type and time point are not known. The sequenced sample consisted of PBMCs or a T cell subset sorted from them (not recorded which). J is TRBJ2-1 and V is TRBV29-1; 14 positions match TRBD2. CDR3 in amino acids: CSVGGLAGDEQFF. The CDR3 DNA reads TGCAGCGTTGGGGGACTAGCGGGAGATGAGCAGTTCTTC.